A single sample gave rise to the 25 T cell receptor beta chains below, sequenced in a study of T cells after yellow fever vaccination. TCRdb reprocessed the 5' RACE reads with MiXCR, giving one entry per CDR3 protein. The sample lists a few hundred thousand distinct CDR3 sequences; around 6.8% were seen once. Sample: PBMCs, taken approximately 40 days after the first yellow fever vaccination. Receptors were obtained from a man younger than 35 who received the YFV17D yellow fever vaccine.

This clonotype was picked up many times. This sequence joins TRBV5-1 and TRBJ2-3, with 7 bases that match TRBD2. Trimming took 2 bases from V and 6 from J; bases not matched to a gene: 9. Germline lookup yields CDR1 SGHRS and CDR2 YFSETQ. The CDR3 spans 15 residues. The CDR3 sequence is CASSFFGLGEDTQYF. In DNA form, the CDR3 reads TGCGCCAGCAGCTTCTTCGGACTAGGGGAGGATACGCAGTATTTT.

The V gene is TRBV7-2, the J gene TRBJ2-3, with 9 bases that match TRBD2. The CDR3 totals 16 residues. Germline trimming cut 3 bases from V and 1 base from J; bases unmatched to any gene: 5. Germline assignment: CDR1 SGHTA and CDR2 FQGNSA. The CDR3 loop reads CASSFGGGVGTDTQYF. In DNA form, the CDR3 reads TGTGCCAGCAGCTTTGGCGGGGGGGTCGGCACAGATACGCAGTATTTT.

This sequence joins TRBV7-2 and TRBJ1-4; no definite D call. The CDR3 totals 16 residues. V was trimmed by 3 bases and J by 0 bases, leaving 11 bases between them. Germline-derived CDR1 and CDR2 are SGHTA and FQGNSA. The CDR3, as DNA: TGTGCCAGCAGCTTCAGTCTCGCTTCAACTAATGAAAAACTGTTTTTT. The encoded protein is CASSFSLASTNEKLFF. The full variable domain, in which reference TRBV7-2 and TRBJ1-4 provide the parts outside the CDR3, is GAGVSQSPSNKVTEKGKDVELRCDPISGHTALYWYRQSLGQGLEFLIYFQGNSAPDKSGLPSDRFSAERTGGSVSTLTIQRTQQEDSAVYLCASSFSLASTNEKLFFGSGTQLSVL.

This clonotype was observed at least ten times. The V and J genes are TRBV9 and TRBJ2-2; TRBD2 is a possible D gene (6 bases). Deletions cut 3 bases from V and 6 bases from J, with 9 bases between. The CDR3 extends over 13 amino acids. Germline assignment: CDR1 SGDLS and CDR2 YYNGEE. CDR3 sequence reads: CASSAGGAGELFF. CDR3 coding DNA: TGTGCCAGCAGCGCCGGGGGAGCCGGGGAGCTGTTTTTT.

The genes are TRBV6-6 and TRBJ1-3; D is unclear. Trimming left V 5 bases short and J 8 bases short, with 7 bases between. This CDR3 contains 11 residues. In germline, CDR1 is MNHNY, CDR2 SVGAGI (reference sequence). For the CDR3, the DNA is TGTGCCAGCAGTGACACGGACACCATATATTTT. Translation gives CASSDTDTIYF.

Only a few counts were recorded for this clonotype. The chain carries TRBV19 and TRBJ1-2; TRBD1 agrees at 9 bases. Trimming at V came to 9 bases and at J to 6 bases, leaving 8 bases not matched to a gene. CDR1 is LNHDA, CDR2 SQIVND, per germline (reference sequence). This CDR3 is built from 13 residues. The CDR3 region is CASATRTGDGYTF. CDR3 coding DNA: TGTGCCAGCGCTACTCGGACAGGGGATGGCTACACCTTC. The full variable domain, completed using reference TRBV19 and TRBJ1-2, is DGGITQSPKYLFRKEGQNVTLSCEQNLNHDAMYWYRQDPGQGLRLIYYSQIVNDFQKGDIAEGYSVSREKKESFPLTVTSAQKNPTAFYLCASATRTGDGYTFGSGTRLTVV.

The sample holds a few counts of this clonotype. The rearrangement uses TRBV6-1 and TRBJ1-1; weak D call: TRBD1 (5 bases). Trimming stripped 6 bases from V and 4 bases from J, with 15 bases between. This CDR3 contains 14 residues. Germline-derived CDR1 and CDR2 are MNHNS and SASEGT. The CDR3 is CASSPGAPGTEAFF. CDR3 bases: TGTGCCAGCAGCCCCGGGGCCCCGGGCACTGAAGCTTTCTTT.

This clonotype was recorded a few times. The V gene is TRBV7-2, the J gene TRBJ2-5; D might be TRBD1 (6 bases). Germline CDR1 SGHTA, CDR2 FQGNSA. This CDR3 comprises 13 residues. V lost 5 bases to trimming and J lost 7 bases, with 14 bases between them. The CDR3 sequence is CASSPGVAGTQYF. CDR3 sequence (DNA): TGTGCCAGCAGCCCAGGGGTTGCGGGGACCCAGTACTTC.

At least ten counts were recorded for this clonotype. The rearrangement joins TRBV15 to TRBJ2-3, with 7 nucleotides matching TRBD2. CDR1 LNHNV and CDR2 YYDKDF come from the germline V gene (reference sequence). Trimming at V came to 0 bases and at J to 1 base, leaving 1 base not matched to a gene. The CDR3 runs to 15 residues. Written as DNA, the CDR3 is TGTGCCACCAGCAGAGATCGGGGGGGCACAGATACGCAGTATTTT. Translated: CATSRDRGGTDTQYF.

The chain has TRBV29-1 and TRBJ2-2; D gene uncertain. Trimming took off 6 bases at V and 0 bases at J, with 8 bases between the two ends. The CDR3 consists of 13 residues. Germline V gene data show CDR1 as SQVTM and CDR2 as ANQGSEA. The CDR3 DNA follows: TGCAGCGTCTCCCAGTCGAACACCGGGGAGCTGTTTTTT. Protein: CSVSQSNTGELFF.

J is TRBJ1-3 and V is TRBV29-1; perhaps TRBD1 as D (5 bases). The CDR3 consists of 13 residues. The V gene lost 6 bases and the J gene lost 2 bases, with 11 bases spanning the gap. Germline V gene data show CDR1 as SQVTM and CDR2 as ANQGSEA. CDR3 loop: CSVEMGAGNTIYF. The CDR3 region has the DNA TGCAGCGTGGAGATGGGGGCTGGAAACACCATATATTTT.

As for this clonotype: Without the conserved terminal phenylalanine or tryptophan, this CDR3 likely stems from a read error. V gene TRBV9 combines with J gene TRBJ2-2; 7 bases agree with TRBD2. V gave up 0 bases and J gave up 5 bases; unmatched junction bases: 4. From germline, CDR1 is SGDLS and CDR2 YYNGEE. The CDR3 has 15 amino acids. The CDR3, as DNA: TGTGCCAGCAGCGTAGTCGGGGGGATAACCGGGGAGCTGTTTCTT. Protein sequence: CASSVVGGITGELFL.

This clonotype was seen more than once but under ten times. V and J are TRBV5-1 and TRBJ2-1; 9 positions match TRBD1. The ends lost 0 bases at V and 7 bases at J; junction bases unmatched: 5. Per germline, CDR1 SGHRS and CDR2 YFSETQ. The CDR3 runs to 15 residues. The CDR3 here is CASSLAGTGRNEQFF. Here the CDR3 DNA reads TGCGCCAGCAGCTTGGCCGGGACAGGGAGGAATGAGCAGTTCTTC.

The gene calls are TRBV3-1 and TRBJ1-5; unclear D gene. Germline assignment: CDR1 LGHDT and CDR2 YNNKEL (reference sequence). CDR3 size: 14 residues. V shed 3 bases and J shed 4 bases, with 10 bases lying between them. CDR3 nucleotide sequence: TGTGCCAGCAGCCAGTATGTGCAGAATCAGCCCCAGCATTTT. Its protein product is CASSQYVQNQPQHF.

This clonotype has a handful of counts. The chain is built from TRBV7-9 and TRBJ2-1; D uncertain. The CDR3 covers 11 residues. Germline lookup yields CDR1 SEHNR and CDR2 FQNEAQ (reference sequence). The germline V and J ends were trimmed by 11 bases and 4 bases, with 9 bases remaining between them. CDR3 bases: TGTGCCCACGCGCCTTACAATGAGCAGTTCTTC. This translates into CAHAPYNEQFF.

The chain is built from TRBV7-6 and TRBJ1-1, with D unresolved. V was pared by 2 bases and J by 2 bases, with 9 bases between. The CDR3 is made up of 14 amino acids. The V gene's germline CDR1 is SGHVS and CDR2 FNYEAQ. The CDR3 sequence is CASSLTQSNTEAFF. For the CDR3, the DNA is TGTGCCAGCAGCTTAACCCAGTCAAACACTGAAGCTTTCTTT.

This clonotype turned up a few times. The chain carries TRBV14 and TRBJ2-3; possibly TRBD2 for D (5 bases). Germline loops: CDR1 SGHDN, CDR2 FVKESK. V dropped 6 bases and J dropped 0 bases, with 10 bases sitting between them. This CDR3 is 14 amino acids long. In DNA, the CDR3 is TGTGCCAGCAGTACACTAGTTAGCACAGATACGCAGTATTTT. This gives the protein CASSTLVSTDTQYF.

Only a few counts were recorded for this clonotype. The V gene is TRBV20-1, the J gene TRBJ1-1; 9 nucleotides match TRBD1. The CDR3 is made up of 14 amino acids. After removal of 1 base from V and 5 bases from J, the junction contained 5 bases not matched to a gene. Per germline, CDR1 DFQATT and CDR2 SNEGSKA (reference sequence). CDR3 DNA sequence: TGCAGTGCTAGAGGGGGACAGGGAAGAACTGAAGCTTTCTTT. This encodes CSARGGQGRTEAFF.

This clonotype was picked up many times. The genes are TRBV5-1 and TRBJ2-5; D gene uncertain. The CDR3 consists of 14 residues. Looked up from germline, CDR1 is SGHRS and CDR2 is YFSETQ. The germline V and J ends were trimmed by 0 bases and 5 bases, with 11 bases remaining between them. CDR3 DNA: TGCGCCAGCAGCTTGGCCGCCCCCAAGGAGACCCAGTACTTC. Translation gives CASSLAAPKETQYF.

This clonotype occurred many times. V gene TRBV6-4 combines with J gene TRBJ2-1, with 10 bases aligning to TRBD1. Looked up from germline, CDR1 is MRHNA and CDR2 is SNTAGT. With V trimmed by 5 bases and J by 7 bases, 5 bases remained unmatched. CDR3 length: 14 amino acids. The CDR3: CASSLDRGSNEQFF. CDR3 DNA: TGTGCCAGCAGTCTGGACAGGGGGTCAAATGAGCAGTTCTTC.

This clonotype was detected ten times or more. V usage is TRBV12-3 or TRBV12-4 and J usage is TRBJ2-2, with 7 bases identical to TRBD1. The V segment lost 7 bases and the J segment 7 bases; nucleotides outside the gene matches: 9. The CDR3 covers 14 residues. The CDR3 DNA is TGTGCCAGCACCCTAGAGGGGGCGGGCGGGGAGCTGTTTTTT. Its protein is CASTLEGAGGELFF.

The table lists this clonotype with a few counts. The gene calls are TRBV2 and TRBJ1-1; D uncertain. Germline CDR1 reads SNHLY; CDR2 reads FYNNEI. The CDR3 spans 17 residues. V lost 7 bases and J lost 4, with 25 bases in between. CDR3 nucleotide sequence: TGTGCCAGCACCCCCCCCCCGCGAGGGCCGATGGGCACTGAAGCTTTCTTT. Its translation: CASTPPPRGPMGTEAFF.

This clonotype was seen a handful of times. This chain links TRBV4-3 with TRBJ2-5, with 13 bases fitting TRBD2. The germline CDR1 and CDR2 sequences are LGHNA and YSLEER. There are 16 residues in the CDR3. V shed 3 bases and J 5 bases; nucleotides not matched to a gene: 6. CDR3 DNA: TGCGCCAGCAGCCATGGACTAGCGGGGGCAGGGGAGACCCAGTACTTC. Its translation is CASSHGLAGAGETQYF.

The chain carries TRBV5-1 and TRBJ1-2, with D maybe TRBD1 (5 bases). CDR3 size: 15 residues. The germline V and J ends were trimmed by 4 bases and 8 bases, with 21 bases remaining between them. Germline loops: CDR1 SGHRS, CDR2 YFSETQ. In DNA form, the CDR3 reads TGCGCCAGCAGCCTCATGACCCCAGGGTCTGGCGGCTACACCTTC. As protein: CASSLMTPGSGGYTF.

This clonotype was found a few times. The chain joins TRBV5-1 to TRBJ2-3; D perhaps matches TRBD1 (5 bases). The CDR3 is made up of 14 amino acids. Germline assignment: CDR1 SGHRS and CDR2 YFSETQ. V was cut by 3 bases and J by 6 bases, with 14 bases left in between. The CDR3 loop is CASSWTMIWDTQYF. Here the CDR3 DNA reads TGCGCCAGCAGCTGGACAATGATTTGGGATACGCAGTATTTT.